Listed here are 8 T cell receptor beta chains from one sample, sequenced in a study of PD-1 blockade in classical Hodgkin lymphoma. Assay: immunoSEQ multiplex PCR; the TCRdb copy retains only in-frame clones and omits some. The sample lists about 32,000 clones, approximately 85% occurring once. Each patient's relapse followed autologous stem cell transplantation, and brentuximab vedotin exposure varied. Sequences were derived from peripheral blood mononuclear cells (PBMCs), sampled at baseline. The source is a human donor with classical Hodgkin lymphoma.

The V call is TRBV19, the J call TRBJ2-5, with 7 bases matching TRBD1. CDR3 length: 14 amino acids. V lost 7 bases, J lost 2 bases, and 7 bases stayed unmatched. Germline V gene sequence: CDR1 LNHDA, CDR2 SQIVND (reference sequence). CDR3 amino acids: CASNGGRGQETQYF. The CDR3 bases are TGTGCCAGTAATGGTGGCAGGGGGCAAGAGACCCAGTACTTC.

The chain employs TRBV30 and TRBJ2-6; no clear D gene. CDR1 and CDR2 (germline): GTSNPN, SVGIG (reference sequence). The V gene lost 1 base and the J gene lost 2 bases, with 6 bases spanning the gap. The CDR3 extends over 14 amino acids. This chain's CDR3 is CAWSGPPGANVLTF. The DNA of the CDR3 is TGTGCCTGGAGTGGTCCGCCTGGGGCCAACGTCCTGACTTTC.

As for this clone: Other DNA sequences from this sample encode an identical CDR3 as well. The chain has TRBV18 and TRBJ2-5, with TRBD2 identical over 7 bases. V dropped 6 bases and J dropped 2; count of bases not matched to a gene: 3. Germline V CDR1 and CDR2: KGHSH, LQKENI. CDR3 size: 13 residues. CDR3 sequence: CASSRGEQETQYF. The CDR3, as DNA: TGTGCCAGCTCCCGGGGGGAACAAGAGACCCAGTACTTC.

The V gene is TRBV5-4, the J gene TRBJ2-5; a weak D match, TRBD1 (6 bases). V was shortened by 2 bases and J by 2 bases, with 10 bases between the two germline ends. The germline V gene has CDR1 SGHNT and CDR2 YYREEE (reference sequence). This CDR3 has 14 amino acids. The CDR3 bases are TGTGCCAGCAGCTTCTCGGACAGTCAAGAGACCCAGTACTTC. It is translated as CASSFSDSQETQYF.

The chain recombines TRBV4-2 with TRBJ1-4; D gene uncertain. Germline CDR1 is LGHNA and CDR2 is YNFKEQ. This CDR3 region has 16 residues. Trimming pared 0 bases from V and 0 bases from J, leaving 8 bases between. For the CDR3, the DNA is TGTGCCAGCAGCCAAGAGTCTGTCGCAACTAATGAAAAACTGTTTTTT. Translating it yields CASSQESVATNEKLFF.

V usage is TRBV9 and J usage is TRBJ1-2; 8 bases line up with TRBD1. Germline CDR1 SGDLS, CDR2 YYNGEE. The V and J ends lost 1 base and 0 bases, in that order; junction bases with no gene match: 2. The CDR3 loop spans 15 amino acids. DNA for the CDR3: TGTGCCAGCAGCGTATCGGACAGGGCTAACTATGGCTACACCTTC. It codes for CASSVSDRANYGYTF. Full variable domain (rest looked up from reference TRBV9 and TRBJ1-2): DSGVTQTPKHLITATGQRVTLRCSPRSGDLSVYWYQQSLDQGLQFLIQYYNGEERAKGNILERFSAQQFPDLHSELNLSSLELGDSALYFCASSVSDRANYGYTFGSGTRLTVV.

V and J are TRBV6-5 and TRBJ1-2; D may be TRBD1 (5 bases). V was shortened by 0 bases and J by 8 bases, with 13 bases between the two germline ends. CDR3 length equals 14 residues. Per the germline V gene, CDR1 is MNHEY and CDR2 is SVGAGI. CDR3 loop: CASSYSWGWEGYTF. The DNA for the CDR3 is TGTGCCAGCAGTTACTCATGGGGGTGGGAGGGCTACACCTTC.

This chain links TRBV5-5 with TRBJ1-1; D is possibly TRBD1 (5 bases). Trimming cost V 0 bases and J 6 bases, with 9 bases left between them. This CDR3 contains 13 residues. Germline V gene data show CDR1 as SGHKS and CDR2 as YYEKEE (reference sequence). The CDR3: CASSLGGLSEAFF. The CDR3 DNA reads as TGTGCCAGCAGCTTGGGGGGCTTGTCTGAAGCTTTCTTT.